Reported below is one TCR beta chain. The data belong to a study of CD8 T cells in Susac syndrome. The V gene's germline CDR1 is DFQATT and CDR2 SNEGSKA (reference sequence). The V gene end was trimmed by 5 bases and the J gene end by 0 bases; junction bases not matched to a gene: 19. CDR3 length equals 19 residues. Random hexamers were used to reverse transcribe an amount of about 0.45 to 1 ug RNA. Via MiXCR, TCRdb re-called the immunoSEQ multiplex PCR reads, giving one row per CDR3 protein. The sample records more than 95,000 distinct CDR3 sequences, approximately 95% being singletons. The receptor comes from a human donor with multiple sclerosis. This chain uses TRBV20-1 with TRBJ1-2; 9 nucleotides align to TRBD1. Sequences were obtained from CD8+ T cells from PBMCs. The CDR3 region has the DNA TGCAGTGCTCGACCGCCCTTTAGTCGGACAGGGGAGGCTAACTATGGCTACACCTTC. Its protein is CSARPPFSRTGEANYGYTF.